This TCR beta chain comes out of a study of blood T cell repertoires in COVID-19. Study background: Some COVID-19 samples were acute and others convalescent; all came from the United States, Italy and Spain. Sample material is recorded as cDNA or gDNA derived from T cells, B-cell-depleted T cells, or PBMCs.

This CDR3 has 15 amino acids. The V gene end was trimmed by 4 bases and the J gene end by 7 bases; junction bases not matched to a gene: 5. Per germline, CDR1 SGHTA and CDR2 FQGTGA. Data came from immunoSEQ multiplex PCR; TCRdb stores just in-frame clones and leaves some out. The repertoire holds fewer than 90,000 clones, with about 90% as singletons. The source of this sequence is a woman of 80 years or more with active COVID-19. Sequencing was carried out using peripheral blood. V gene TRBV7-3 combines with J gene TRBJ1-6; the match to TRBD1 covers 9 bases. The DNA of the CDR3 is TGTGCCAGCAGCTCACGGACAGGGGAAAATTCACCCCTCCACTTT. Translation: CASSSRTGENSPLHF.